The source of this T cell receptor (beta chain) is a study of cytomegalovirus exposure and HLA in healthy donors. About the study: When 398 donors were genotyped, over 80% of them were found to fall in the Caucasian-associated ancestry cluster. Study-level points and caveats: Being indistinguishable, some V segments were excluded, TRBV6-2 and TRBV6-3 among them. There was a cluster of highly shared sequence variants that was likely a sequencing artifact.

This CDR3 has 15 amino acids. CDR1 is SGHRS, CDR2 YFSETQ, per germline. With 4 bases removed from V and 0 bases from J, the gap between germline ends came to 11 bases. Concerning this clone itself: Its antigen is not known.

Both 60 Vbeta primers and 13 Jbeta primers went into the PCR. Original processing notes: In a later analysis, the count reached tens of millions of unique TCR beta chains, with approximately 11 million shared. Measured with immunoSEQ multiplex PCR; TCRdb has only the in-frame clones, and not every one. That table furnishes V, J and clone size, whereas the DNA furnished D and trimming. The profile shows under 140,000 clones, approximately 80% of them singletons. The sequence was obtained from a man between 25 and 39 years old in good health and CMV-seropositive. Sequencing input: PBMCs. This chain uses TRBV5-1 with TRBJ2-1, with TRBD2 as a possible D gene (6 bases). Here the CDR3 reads CASSPTGSSYNEQFF. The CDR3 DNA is TGCGCCAGCAGCCCCACCGGGAGCTCCTACAATGAGCAGTTCTTC.